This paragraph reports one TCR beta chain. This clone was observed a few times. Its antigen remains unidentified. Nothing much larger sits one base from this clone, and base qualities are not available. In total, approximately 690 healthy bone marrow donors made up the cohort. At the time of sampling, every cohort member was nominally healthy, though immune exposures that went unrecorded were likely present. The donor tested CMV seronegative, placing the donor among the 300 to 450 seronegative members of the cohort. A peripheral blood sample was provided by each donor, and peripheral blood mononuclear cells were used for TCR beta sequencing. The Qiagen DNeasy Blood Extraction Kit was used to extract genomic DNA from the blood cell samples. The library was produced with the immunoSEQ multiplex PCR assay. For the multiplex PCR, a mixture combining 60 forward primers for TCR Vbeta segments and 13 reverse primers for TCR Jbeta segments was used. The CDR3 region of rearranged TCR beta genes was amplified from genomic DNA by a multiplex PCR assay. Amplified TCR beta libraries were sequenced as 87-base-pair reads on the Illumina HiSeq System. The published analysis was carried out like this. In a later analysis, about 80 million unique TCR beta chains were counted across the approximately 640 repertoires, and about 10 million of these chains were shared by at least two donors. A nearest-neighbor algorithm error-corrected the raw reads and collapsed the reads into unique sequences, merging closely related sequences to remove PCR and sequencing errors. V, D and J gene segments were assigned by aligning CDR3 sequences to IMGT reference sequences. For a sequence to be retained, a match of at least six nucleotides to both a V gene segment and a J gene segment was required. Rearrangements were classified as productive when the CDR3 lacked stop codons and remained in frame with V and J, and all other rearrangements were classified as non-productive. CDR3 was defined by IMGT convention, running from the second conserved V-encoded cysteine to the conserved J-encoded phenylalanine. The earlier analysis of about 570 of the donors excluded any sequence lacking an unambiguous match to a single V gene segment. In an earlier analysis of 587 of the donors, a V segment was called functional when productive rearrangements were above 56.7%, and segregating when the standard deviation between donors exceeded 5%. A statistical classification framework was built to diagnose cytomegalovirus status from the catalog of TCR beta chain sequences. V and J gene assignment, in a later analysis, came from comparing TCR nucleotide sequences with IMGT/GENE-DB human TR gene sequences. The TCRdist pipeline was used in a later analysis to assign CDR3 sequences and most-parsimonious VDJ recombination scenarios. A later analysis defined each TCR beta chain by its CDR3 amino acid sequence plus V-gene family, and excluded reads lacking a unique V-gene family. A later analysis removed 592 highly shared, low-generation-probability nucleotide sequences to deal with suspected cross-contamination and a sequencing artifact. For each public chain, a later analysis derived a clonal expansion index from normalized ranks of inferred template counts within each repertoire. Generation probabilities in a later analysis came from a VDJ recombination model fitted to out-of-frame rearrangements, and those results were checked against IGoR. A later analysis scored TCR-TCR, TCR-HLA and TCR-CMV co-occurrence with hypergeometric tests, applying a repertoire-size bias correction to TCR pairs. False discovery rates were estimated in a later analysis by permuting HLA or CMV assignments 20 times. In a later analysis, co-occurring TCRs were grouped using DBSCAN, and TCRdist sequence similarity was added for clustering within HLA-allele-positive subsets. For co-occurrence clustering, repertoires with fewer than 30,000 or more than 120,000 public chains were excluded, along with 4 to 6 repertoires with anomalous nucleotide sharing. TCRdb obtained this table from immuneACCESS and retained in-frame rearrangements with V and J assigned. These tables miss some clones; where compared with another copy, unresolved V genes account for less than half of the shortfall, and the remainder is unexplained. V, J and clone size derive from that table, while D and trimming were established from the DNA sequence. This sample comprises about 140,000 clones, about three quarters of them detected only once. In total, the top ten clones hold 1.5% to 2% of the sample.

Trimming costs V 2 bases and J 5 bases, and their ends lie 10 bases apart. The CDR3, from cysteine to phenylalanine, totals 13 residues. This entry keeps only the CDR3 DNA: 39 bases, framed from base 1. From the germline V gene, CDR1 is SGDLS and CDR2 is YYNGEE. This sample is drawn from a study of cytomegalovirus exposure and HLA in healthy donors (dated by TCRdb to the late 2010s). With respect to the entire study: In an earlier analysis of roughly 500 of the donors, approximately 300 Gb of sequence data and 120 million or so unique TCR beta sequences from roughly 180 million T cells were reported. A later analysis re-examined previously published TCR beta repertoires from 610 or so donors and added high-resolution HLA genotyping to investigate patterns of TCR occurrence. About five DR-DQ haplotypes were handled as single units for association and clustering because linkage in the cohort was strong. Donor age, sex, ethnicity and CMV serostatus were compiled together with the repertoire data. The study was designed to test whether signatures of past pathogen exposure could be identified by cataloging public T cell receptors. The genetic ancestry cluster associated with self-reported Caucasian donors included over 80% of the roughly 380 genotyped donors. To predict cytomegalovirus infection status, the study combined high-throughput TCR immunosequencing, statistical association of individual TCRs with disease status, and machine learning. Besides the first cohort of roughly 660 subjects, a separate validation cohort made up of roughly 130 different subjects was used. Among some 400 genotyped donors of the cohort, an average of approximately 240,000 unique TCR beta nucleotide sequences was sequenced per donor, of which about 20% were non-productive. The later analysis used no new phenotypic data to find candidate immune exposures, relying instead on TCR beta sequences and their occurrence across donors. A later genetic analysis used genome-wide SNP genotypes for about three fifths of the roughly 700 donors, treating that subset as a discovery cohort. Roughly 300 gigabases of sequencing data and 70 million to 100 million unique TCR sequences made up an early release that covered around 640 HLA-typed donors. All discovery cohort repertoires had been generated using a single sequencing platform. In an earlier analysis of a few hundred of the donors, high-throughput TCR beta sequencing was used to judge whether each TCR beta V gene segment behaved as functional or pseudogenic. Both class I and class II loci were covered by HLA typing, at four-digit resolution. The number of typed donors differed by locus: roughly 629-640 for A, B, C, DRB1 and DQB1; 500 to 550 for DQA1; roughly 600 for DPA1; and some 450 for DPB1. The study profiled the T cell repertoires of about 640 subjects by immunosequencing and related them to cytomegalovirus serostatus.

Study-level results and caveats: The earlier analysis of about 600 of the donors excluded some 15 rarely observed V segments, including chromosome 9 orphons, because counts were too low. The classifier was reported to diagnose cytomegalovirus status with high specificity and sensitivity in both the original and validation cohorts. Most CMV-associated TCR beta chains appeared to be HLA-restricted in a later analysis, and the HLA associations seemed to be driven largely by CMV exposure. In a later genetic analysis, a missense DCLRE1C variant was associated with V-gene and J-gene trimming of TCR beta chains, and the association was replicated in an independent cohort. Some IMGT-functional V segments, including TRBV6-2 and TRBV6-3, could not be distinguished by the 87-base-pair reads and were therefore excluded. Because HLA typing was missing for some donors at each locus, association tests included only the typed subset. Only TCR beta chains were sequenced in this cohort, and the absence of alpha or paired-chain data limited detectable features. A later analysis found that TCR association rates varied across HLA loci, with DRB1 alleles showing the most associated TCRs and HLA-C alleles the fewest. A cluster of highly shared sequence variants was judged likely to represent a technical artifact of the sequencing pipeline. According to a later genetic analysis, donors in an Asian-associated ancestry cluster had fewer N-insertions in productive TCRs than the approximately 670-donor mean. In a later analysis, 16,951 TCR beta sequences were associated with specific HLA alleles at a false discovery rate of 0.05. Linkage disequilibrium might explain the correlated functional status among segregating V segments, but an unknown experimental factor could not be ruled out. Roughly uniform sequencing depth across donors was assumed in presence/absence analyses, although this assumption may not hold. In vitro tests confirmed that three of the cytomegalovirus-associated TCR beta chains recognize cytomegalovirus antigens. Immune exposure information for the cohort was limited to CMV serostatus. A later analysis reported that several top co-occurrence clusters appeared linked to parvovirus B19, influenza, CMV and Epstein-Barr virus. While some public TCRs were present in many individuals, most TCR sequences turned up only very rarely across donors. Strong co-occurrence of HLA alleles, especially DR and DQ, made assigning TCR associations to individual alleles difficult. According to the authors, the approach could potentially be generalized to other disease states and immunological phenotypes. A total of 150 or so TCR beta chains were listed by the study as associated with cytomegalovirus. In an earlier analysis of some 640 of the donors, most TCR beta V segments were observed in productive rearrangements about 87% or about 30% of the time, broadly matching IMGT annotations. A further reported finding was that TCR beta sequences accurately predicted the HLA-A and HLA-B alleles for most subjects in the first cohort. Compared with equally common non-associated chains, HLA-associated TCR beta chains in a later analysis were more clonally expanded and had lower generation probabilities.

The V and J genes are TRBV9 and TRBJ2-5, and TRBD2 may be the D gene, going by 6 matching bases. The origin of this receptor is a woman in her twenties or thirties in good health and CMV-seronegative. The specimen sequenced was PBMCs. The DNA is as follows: TGTGCCAGCAGCGTTGGCAGCGGGGAGACCCAGTACTTC. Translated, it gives CASSVGSGETQYF.